This TCR beta chain was recovered during a study of vaccination effects on CD4 cells after COVID-19. Across the whole study: Participants got two doses of BNT162b2 or mRNA-1273 vaccine.

Repertoires were generated with immunoSEQ multiplex PCR, while TCRdb's copy carries only in-frame clones and drops some. Of 65,000 to 90,000 clones detected, roughly 74% appear once; the ten largest clones hold around 3.2%. Study-wide points: Just 1 of 255 vaccine-induced clones in healthy recipients was cross-reactive. Late in the post-vaccination period, infection-induced and vaccine-induced clones underwent marked clonal contraction.

In germline, CDR1 is SGDLS, CDR2 YYNGEE. The ends were cut back, 2 bases at V and 5 bases at J, with 16 bases in the middle. The CDR3 covers 15 residues. Expansion of antigen-specific CD4+ T cells with viral peptide pools was carried out by the ViraFEST assay before sequencing. Upon completion of 10 to 11 days in culture, CD4+ T cells were isolated. Vaccinated recipients, who were negative for nucleocapsid antibodies, had no history of SARS-CoV-2 infection. Replacing half the medium with IL-2 medium was done on days 3 and 7. In the case of this clone: Its cognate antigen is unknown.

The sequence was collected from a human donor who received a COVID-19 vaccine. The rearrangement joins TRBV9 to TRBJ1-1; D gene uncertain. The specimen was CD4+ T cells from PBMCs cultured with HCoV-NL63 spike peptides, collected before COVID-19 vaccination. The CDR3 nucleotides read TGTGCCAGCAGCGTGAGCGCCTCGGGAGGGACTGAAGCTTTCTTT. It yields the protein CASSVSASGGTEAFF.